This record covers a single TCR beta chain. Tagging with unique molecular identifiers was applied to individual cDNA molecules. One entry per CDR3 protein, called by TCRdb with MiXCR from the 5' RACE reads. The sample has approximately 50,000 distinct CDR3 sequences, 7.5% to 9.5% seen once. The CDR3 has 15 residues. Trimming shortened V by 6 bases and J by 7 bases, and 16 bases separated the two germline ends. The data are from a study of early T cells in non-severe SARS-CoV-2 infection. Material for sequencing was whole blood. The chain joins TRBV12-3 or TRBV12-4 to TRBJ1-6, with D unclear. The receptor was isolated from an adult who was a healthcare worker with PCR-confirmed SARS-CoV-2 infection or an uninfected control (not recorded which). The CDR3 coding sequence is TGTGCCAGCAGCCTTATAGGGAGCTCAAATTCACCCCTCCACTTT. Encoded protein: CASSLIGSSNSPLHF.